This is a list of T cell receptor beta chains from one sample in a study of blood T cell repertoires in COVID-19. Measured with immunoSEQ multiplex PCR; TCRdb has only the in-frame clones, and not every one. The sample contains 190,000 or so clones, about four fifths of which appear only once. Sequencing was carried out using PBMCs or T cells enriched from blood (not recorded which). Receptors were obtained from a man aged 35-49 years who had recovered from COVID-19. Both conserved end residues are part of each CDR3. A D gene is named only where the DNA matches it firmly. Size is stated for part of the rows, as once, few or many counts, or as a class when the clone is expanded.

V	size	J	D	DNA	CDR3
TRBV27	-	TRBJ1-5	-	TGTGCCAGCAGTCAGTATTCCGGGGAAAATCAGCCCCAGCATTTT	CASSQYSGENQPQHF
TRBV5-3	-	TRBJ1-6	TRBD1	TGTGCCAGAAGCTTGGCCCAGACAGGGGTTTATTCCTATAATTCACCCCTCCACTTT	CARSLAQTGVYSYNSPLHF
TRBV4-2	-	TRBJ2-1	TRBD2	TGTGCCAGCAGCCCTATAGAAAGCGGGAGGAGCAATGAGCAGTTCTTC	CASSPIESGRSNEQFF
TRBV2	-	TRBJ1-5	-	TGTGCCAGCAGTGATTTGGGGGCCCATCAGCCCCAGCATTTT	CASSDLGAHQPQHF
TRBV28	-	TRBJ1-5	-	TGTGCCAGCACAGGAACCGCGGGGTATCAGCCCCAGCATTTT	CASTGTAGYQPQHF
TRBV18	-	TRBJ2-1	-	TGTGCCAGCTCACCAAATCGACCCGGGGGTACCTACAATGAGCAGTTCTTC	CASSPNRPGGTYNEQFF
TRBV6-4	once	TRBJ2-1	TRBD1	TGTGCCAGTAGACAGGGCAATGAGCAGTTCTTC	CASRQGNEQFF
TRBV27	-	TRBJ1-2	-	TGTGCCAGCAGTCCGGGGACACTTGTTAACTATGGCTACACCTTC	CASSPGTLVNYGYTF
TRBV7-9	-	TRBJ2-7	-	TGTGCCAGCAGCTTATCTTACCCAGGGCATGGCTACGAGCAGTACTTC	CASSLSYPGHGYEQYF
TRBV7-3	-	TRBJ2-2	-	TGTGCCAGCAGCTTATTTGAACCCCGAGGCGCCGGGGAGCTGTTTTTT	CASSLFEPRGAGELFF
TRBV27	once	TRBJ2-2	TRBD1	TGTGCCAGCAGTCCCGGGACAGGGGGTACCGGGGAGCTGTTTTTT	CASSPGTGGTGELFF
TRBV6-6	-	TRBJ2-3	TRBD1	TGTGCCAGCAGCTCAGGGGGTGCAAGCACAGATACGCAGTATTTT	CASSSGGASTDTQYF
TRBV7-3	-	TRBJ1-1	TRBD1	TGTGCCAGCAGCTTAAGCCCCGACAGGGCCGGGCGAAACACTGAAGCTTTCTTT	CASSLSPDRAGRNTEAFF
TRBV29-1	-	TRBJ2-3	-	TGCAGCGTTGAAGATCGGCGCGGGAGCACAGATACGCAGTATTTT	CSVEDRRGSTDTQYF
TRBV19	few	TRBJ1-1	-	TGTGCCAGTAGTATAAGGGGCCTCACTGAAGCTTTCTTT	CASSIRGLTEAFF
TRBV7-9	-	TRBJ2-1	TRBD2	TGTGCCAGCAGCTTAGAACCTAGCGGGGTCTCCTACAATGAGCAGTTCTTC	CASSLEPSGVSYNEQFF
TRBV10-3	-	TRBJ2-7	TRBD1	TGTGCCATCGGGACAGGGTCCTACGAGCAGTACTTC	CAIGTGSYEQYF
TRBV11-3	-	TRBJ2-5	-	TGTGCCAGCAGCTTAGGCACAGGGCCCCAGTACTTC	CASSLGTGPQYF
TRBV7-2	-	TRBJ2-5	TRBD2	TGTGCCAGCAGCTTAGCCGGGGATCCGCGGGAGCGCCCGGGGGGGGAGACCCAGTACTTC	CASSLAGDPRERPGGETQYF
TRBV19	-	TRBJ1-2	-	TGTGCCAGTAGTCTCCAGGGAATAATTAACTATGGCTACACCTTC	CASSLQGIINYGYTF
TRBV24-1	-	TRBJ2-3	-	TGTGCCACCAGTGATGTGAGGACAGCGAGCACAGATACGCAGTATTTT	CATSDVRTASTDTQYF
TRBV7-3	-	TRBJ2-5	TRBD2	TGTGCCAGCAGCTTAGGGACTAGCGGCCAAGAGACCCAGTACTTC	CASSLGTSGQETQYF
TRBV7-2	-	TRBJ2-5	TRBD1	TGTGCCAGCGGTAAGGACAGGGATGAGACCCAGTACTTC	CASGKDRDETQYF
TRBV4-2	-	TRBJ2-3	TRBD2	TGTGCCAGCAGCCAAGGACTAGCGGGCCCTTACACAGATACGCAGTATTTT	CASSQGLAGPYTDTQYF
TRBV19	-	TRBJ2-2	TRBD2	TGTGCCAGTAGGGAGACTAGCGGATACACCGGGGAGCTGTTTTTT	CASRETSGYTGELFF
TRBV2	-	TRBJ2-2	TRBD2	TGTGCCAGCAAGGAGCGGGAGGGCTCAGTCGGGGAGCTGTTTTTT	CASKEREGSVGELFF
TRBV11-2	-	TRBJ2-3	TRBD1	TGTGCCAGCAGCCTGATGACAGGGGCGAACCTAAATACGCAGTATTTT	CASSLMTGANLNTQYF
TRBV11-2	once	TRBJ2-1	-	TGTGCCAGCAGCTTAGTGAGTAGTCACGATGAGCAGTTCTTC	CASSLVSSHDEQFF
TRBV2	-	TRBJ2-5	-	TGTGCCAGCAGTTTCGACGGGTTCGGGGAGACCCAGTACTTC	CASSFDGFGETQYF
TRBV19	-	TRBJ1-1	-	TGTGCCAGTAGTATAAGGGGGTTGAACACTGAAGCTTTCTTT	CASSIRGLNTEAFF
TRBV19	-	TRBJ1-5	-	TGTGCCAGTAGTACAGGGTTCCCGCCCCAGCATTTT	CASSTGFPPQHF
TRBV21-1	-	TRBJ2-2	-	TGTGCCAGCAGCAAAGGATTTGGAGAGGGCAGAAAGAACGGGGAGCTGTTTTTT	CASSKGFGEGRKNGELFF
TRBV6-2/TRBV6-3	-	TRBJ1-1	TRBD1	TGTGCCAGCAGTTCCCTACTGAAGACAGGGATGAACACTGAAGCTTTCTTT	CASSSLLKTGMNTEAFF
TRBV7-9	-	TRBJ1-5	-	TGTGCCAGCAGCTCGGGGGTCCAGCCCCAGCATTTT	CASSSGVQPQHF
TRBV12-3/TRBV12-4	once	TRBJ1-5	-	TGTGCCAGCAGTTTAAAGGGAGATCAGCCCCAGCATTTT	CASSLKGDQPQHF
TRBV18	few	TRBJ1-5	-	TGTGCCAGCTCACCACGGTCCACAGCTGATAGCAATCAGCCCCAGCATTTT	CASSPRSTADSNQPQHF
TRBV19	-	TRBJ1-5	TRBD1	TGTGCCAGTAGTATCGGGACAGGGGATCGGAGCAATCAGCCCCAGCATTTT	CASSIGTGDRSNQPQHF
TRBV18	-	TRBJ1-3	-	TGTGCCAGCTCACCGGCTCCAGGGAGGGAATACACCATATATTTT	CASSPAPGREYTIYF
TRBV19	-	TRBJ1-2	-	TGTGCCAGTAGTTGGTCCAGGGCTAATTATGGCTACACCTTC	CASSWSRANYGYTF
TRBV2	-	TRBJ1-6	TRBD1	TGTGCCAGCAGGCCCCGACAGGGCGATAATTCACCCCTCCACTTT	CASRPRQGDNSPLHF
TRBV7-2	-	TRBJ1-2	-	TGTGCCAGCAGCCGGGGAGGTGGGGACTATGGCTACACCTTC	CASSRGGGDYGYTF
TRBV7-2	-	TRBJ2-2	TRBD1	TGTGCCAGCAGCTCCAGACAGGGGAGGACCGGGGAGCTGTTTTTT	CASSSRQGRTGELFF
TRBV27	-	TRBJ1-1	-	TGTGCCAGCAGTCCAGGCGAGAGCCGGGGCACTGAAGCTTTCTTT	CASSPGESRGTEAFF
TRBV7-3	-	TRBJ2-2	-	TGTGCCAGCAGGGACAGGGAGGGAGCGAAAGGGGAGCTGTTTTTT	CASRDREGAKGELFF
TRBV6-5	-	TRBJ1-2	TRBD1	TGTGCCAGCAGTTATACACTGGACAGGGGGTATGGCTACACCTTC	CASSYTLDRGYGYTF
TRBV27	once	TRBJ2-7	-	TGTGCCAGCAGTTTTTATTCCGGGGTAGGCGAGCAGTACTTC	CASSFYSGVGEQYF
TRBV9	-	TRBJ1-6	TRBD1	TGTGCCAGCAGCTCCCGGGGACAGGGGGGTAATTCACCCCTCCACTTT	CASSSRGQGGNSPLHF
TRBV10-3	once	TRBJ1-5	TRBD1	TGTGCCATCAGAGGAGACAGGGGGAATGATCAGCCCCAGCATTTT	CAIRGDRGNDQPQHF
TRBV27	-	TRBJ2-7	TRBD2	TGTGCCAGAACTGGGGGGGTGACAAGCGAGCAGTACTTC	CARTGGVTSEQYF
TRBV24-1	-	TRBJ2-2	-	TGTGCCACCAGTGACTCTGGACAGACCGGGGAGCTGTTTTTT	CATSDSGQTGELFF
TRBV4-2	-	TRBJ2-5	TRBD2	TGTGCCAGCAGCCAGGGACTAGCGGCCGAAGAGACCCAGTACTTC	CASSQGLAAEETQYF
TRBV7-3	-	TRBJ2-7	TRBD2	TGTGCCAGCAGCCCCGGGAGGGGCACCTACGAGCAGTACTTC	CASSPGRGTYEQYF
TRBV7-3	-	TRBJ2-1	TRBD2	TGTGCCAGCAGCTTAAGCCCCCGGGCGGGAGGGAAGAGAAATGAGCAGTTCTTC	CASSLSPRAGGKRNEQFF
TRBV4-2	-	TRBJ2-1	-	TGTGCCAGCAGCCAAGCGTCGACTAGCTACAATGAGCAGTTCTTC	CASSQASTSYNEQFF
TRBV18	-	TRBJ1-6	TRBD1	TGTGCCAGCTCAACCGGGACAGGGGATTCACCCCTCCACTTT	CASSTGTGDSPLHF
TRBV19	-	TRBJ1-2	-	TGTGCCAGTAGTCCCAGCGGGCAGTTCTATGGCTACACCTTC	CASSPSGQFYGYTF
TRBV10-3	few	TRBJ2-2	-	TGTGCCATCAGTGAGGAGACTACGAACACCGGGGAGCTGTTTTTT	CAISEETTNTGELFF